One sample yielded the 20 T cell receptor beta chains listed below, sequenced in a study of control samples from healthy donors and cancer patients. Assay used: immunoSEQ multiplex PCR; TCRdb lists only in-frame clones, some missing. The top ten clones hold 1.5% to 2% of a sample with 210,000 or so clones, about nine tenths of them seen once. Material for sequencing was blood. The source is a man aged 25 to 40 in good health.

V gene TRBV27 combines with J gene TRBJ2-7, with no clear D. The CDR3 loop spans 15 amino acids. Per the germline V gene, CDR1 is MNHEY and CDR2 is SMNVEV (reference sequence). Trimming took 1 base from V and 1 from J, leaving 11 bases between them. CDR3 protein: CASSLYADGSYEQYF. Here the CDR3 DNA reads TGTGCCAGCAGTTTATACGCTGACGGGTCCTACGAGCAGTACTTC.

With regard to this clone: This sample also contains other DNA sequences that code for the same CDR3. The rearrangement joins TRBV12-3 or TRBV12-4 to TRBJ1-1; unclear D gene. Trimming removed 1 base at V and 1 base at J, with 4 bases between. The CDR3 is 13 residues long. In DNA, the CDR3 is TGTGCCAGCAGTTTAGGTGGGAACACTGAAGCTTTCTTT. Translated: CASSLGGNTEAFF.

V gene TRBV2 combines with J gene TRBJ1-2, with TRBD1 as a possible D gene (5 bases). Germline CDR1 is SNHLY and CDR2 is FYNNEI. V shed 4 bases and J shed 4 bases, with 10 bases lying between them. This CDR3 is 13 amino acids long. CDR3 coding DNA: TGTGCCAGCAGTGGGGACGGATCCTATGGCTACACCTTC. It translates to CASSGDGSYGYTF.

This chain joins TRBV25-1 and TRBJ2-7; D possibly matches TRBD1 or TRBD2 (5 bases each). This CDR3 has 13 amino acids. The germline CDR1 and CDR2 sequences are MGHDK and SYGVNS. Trimming left V 2 bases short and J 2 bases short, with 7 bases between. CDR3 DNA: TGTGCCAGCAGTGAAGGGGGAACCTACGAGCAGTACTTC. The encoded protein is CASSEGGTYEQYF.

J is TRBJ1-2 and V is TRBV29-1; TRBD1 agrees at 7 bases. CDR1 is SQVTM and CDR2 is ANQGSEA in the germline V gene. The CDR3 consists of 14 residues. V dropped 2 bases and J dropped 2; count of bases not matched to a gene: 5. The CDR3 sequence is CSVERRGRNYGYTF. For the CDR3, the DNA is TGCAGCGTTGAAAGAAGGGGGCGCAACTATGGCTACACCTTC.

This sequence joins TRBV27 and TRBJ2-3; no clear D. The CDR3 has 16 residues. Trimming left V 6 bases short and J 0 bases short, with 16 bases between. CDR1 and CDR2 from the germline V gene are MNHEY and SMNVEV (reference sequence). CDR3 sequence: CASSLPGVFSTDTQYF. The CDR3 nucleotides are TGTGCCAGCAGCCTCCCGGGCGTCTTTAGCACAGATACGCAGTATTTT.

The chain uses TRBV29-1 and TRBJ2-3; a possible D gene is TRBD1 (6 bases). Between the trimmed V and J ends, which lost 7 bases and 8 bases, there was a span of 10 bases. This CDR3 has 10 amino acids. The V gene's germline CDR1 is SQVTM and CDR2 ANQGSEA. CDR3 region: CSAEDSTQYF. CDR3 DNA sequence: TGCAGCGCAGAGGACAGTACGCAGTATTTT.

Of note for this clone: Other nucleotide sequences in the sample specify the same CDR3. The chain carries TRBV24-1 and TRBJ2-7; D is uncertain. The germline V gene encodes CDR1 KGHDR and CDR2 SFDVKD. V lost 4 bases, J lost 0 bases, and 3 bases lay in between. The CDR3 sequence is 12 residues long. CDR3 sequence: CATSDGSYEQYF. The CDR3 region has the DNA TGTGCCACCAGTGACGGCTCCTACGAGCAGTACTTC.

V usage is TRBV10-2 and J usage is TRBJ1-2, with TRBD1 identical over 7 bases. The germline V gene encodes CDR1 WSHSY and CDR2 SAAADI. The CDR3 consists of 13 residues. V shed 4 bases, J shed 4 bases, and the junction held 3 bases outside the gene matches. CDR3 DNA sequence: TGCGCCAGCAGTGTCCGGACAGGCTATGGCTACACCTTC. Amino acid sequence: CASSVRTGYGYTF.

The table lists this clone with a count of one. This sequence joins TRBV7-9 and TRBJ1-4; 8 bases map to TRBD1. Germline V gene lookup returns CDR1 SEHNR and CDR2 FQNEAQ (reference sequence). This CDR3 contains 17 residues. Germline trimming cut 5 bases from V and 3 bases from J; bases unmatched to any gene: 11. CDR3 coding DNA: TGTGCCAGCAGCCAAGGAGACAGGGGAGGCTCTAATGAAAAACTGTTTTTT. Its protein product is CASSQGDRGGSNEKLFF.

This clone was found once. CDR3 loop: CASSTSGTGSYEQYF. CDR3 DNA sequence: TGTGCCAGTAGTACCTCCGGGACAGGCTCCTACGAGCAGTACTTC. The V gene is TRBV19, the J gene TRBJ2-7; 8 bases fit TRBD1. Unmatched junction bases numbered 5, after V lost 4 bases and J lost 0 bases. Germline CDR1 reads LNHDA; CDR2 reads SQIVND (reference sequence). The CDR3 totals 15 residues.

The rearrangement uses TRBV5-6 and TRBJ2-7, with no clear D. The V end lost 1 base, the J end lost 12 bases, and 20 bases lay between the germline ends. Germline V gives CDR1 SGHDT, CDR2 YYEEEE. The CDR3 is 14 residues long. For the CDR3, the DNA is TGTGCCAGCAGCTTGCAAGCGCCGCTTAGTTGGGCGTACTTC. Translated: CASSLQAPLSWAYF.

This chain joins TRBV7-9 and TRBJ2-7; tentatively, D is TRBD1 (5 bases). The germline V gene encodes CDR1 SEHNR and CDR2 FQNEAQ (reference sequence). V lost 6 bases and J lost 4, with 10 bases in between. The CDR3 contains 12 residues. The CDR3 is CASRSDRYEQYF. In DNA form, the CDR3 reads TGTGCCAGCAGATCCGACAGATACGAGCAGTACTTC.

This chain joins TRBV27 and TRBJ1-2, with D possibly being TRBD1 (5 bases). CDR3 length equals 13 residues. Trimming took 8 bases from V and 3 from J, leaving 13 bases between them. The germline V gene has CDR1 MNHEY and CDR2 SMNVEV (reference sequence). CDR3 nucleotides: TGTGCCAGCGGGGCTGGAAAGGACTATGGCTACACCTTC. Translated, it gives CASGAGKDYGYTF.

In regard to this clone: Other DNA variants within this sample encode the same CDR3. The chain carries TRBV7-9 and TRBJ2-7; maybe TRBD2 (5 bases). The CDR3 covers 14 residues. V was clipped by 3 bases and J by 1 base, with 10 bases between them. Germline V gives CDR1 SEHNR, CDR2 FQNEAQ (reference sequence). The CDR3 bases are TGTGCCAGCAGCTTGGAGAGAGGGTCCTACGAGCAGTACTTC. The encoded protein is CASSLERGSYEQYF.

This clone was recorded only once. The V and J genes are TRBV5-1 and TRBJ2-7; D gene ambiguous. CDR1 and CDR2 (germline): SGHRS, YFSETQ. This CDR3 is built from 13 residues. Trimming removed 1 base at V and 3 bases at J, with 8 bases between. CDR3: CASSLNGDYEQYF. In nucleotides, the CDR3 is TGCGCCAGCAGCTTGAACGGAGACTACGAGCAGTACTTC.

The chain couples TRBV6-5 to TRBJ1-5, with D perhaps TRBD1 (6 bases). The CDR3 has 15 residues. Per the germline V gene, CDR1 is MNHEY and CDR2 is SVGAGI. V was cut by 0 bases and J by 6 bases, with 12 bases left in between. The DNA of the CDR3 is TGTGCCAGCAGTTACTCGTGGGGAGGGGGTCAGCCCCAGCATTTT. It yields the protein CASSYSWGGGQPQHF.

The chain has TRBV6-5 and TRBJ2-5; 9 bases are a match to TRBD1. The germline V gene encodes CDR1 MNHEY and CDR2 SVGAGI. The CDR3 spans 15 residues. The V gene end was trimmed by 7 bases and the J gene end by 0 bases; junction bases not matched to a gene: 6. Written as DNA, the CDR3 is TGTGCCAGCATTTTACAGGGGGCGAACCAAGAGACCCAGTACTTC. It specifies CASILQGANQETQYF.

This sequence joins TRBV4-2 and TRBJ2-3; the D is unclear. Trimming pared 1 base from V and 5 bases from J, leaving 10 bases between. This CDR3 spans 14 amino acids. Germline CDR1 reads LGHNA; CDR2 reads YNFKEQ. The CDR3 region is CASSQGWGRDTQYF. The DNA of the CDR3 is TGTGCCAGCAGCCAAGGATGGGGAAGAGATACGCAGTATTTT.

In this sample, this clone turned up a few times. This chain connects TRBV7-9 to TRBJ1-3; the match to TRBD1 covers 8 bases. The germline V gene encodes CDR1 SEHNR and CDR2 FQNEAQ (reference sequence). With 5 bases clipped from V and 4 bases from J, the junction kept 13 bases outside the gene matches. This CDR3 has 17 residues. The CDR3: CASSTEADRVQGNTIYF. For the CDR3, the DNA is TGTGCCAGCAGCACGGAGGCGGACAGGGTGCAAGGAAACACCATATATTTT.